The 6 T cell receptor beta chains listed next were all sequenced from one sample in a study of CD8 T cells in Susac syndrome. A quantity of about 0.45 to 1 ug RNA underwent reverse transcription using random hexamers. In TCRdb, the immunoSEQ multiplex PCR reads were re-called with MiXCR into one record per CDR3 protein. The table lists about 250,000 distinct CDR3 sequences, 93% of them singletons. The sample consisted of CD4+ T cells from PBMCs. These receptors were taken from a human donor with multiple sclerosis.

The chain combines TRBV18 with TRBJ2-2; D is ambiguous. In germline, CDR1 is KGHSH, CDR2 LQKENI. V was trimmed by 1 base and J by 0 bases, leaving 9 bases between them. The CDR3 consists of 16 residues. For the CDR3, the DNA is TGTGCCAGCTCACCACGGGGTGTGGCGAACACCGGGGAGCTGTTTTTT. It encodes CASSPRGVANTGELFF. The full variable domain, with the rest looked up from reference TRBV18 and TRBJ2-2, is NAGVMQNPRHLVRRRGQEARLRCSPMKGHSHVYWYRQLPEEGLKFMVYLQKENIIDESGMPKERFSAEFPKEGPSILRIQQVVRGDSAAYFCASSPRGVANTGELFFGEGSRLTVL.

The chain uses TRBV20-1 and TRBJ2-1, with TRBD1 matching 7 bases. The CDR3 covers 14 residues. Germline lookup yields CDR1 DFQATT and CDR2 SNEGSKA (reference sequence). V shed 6 bases, J shed 7 bases, and the junction held 12 bases outside the gene matches. CDR3 DNA sequence: TGCAGTGCAACGGGACAGCCCCAAAGTAATGAGCAGTTCTTC. It translates to CSATGQPQSNEQFF.

The genes are TRBV27 and TRBJ2-3; 9 bases map to TRBD2. Per the germline V gene, CDR1 is MNHEY and CDR2 is SMNVEV (reference sequence). The V segment lost 5 bases and the J segment 4 bases; nucleotides outside the gene matches: 13. The CDR3 loop spans 17 amino acids. The CDR3 nucleotides are TGTGCCAGCAGTACGCTATTCGGCGGGAGGGCGGCAGATACGCAGTATTTT. Its protein product is CASSTLFGGRAADTQYF.

This chain connects TRBV12-3 or TRBV12-4 to TRBJ1-1; D remains unclear. CDR3 length: 12 residues. The germline V and J ends were trimmed by 5 bases and 6 bases, with 10 bases remaining between them. The CDR3: CASSPDKAEAFF. CDR3 coding DNA: TGTGCCAGCAGTCCCGACAAGGCTGAAGCTTTCTTT.

The chain employs TRBV5-4 and TRBJ2-1; 7 nucleotides match TRBD1. With 3 bases clipped from V and 5 bases from J, the junction kept 8 bases outside the gene matches. The CDR3 has 15 amino acids. From germline, CDR1 is SGHNT and CDR2 YYREEE (reference sequence). CDR3 protein: CASSWGTAPNNEQFF. The CDR3 nucleotides are TGTGCCAGCAGCTGGGGGACAGCCCCAAACAATGAGCAGTTCTTC.

The gene calls are TRBV3-1 and TRBJ2-2; no clear D. The CDR3 is 14 amino acids. Looked up from germline, CDR1 is LGHDT and CDR2 is YNNKEL (reference sequence). V was trimmed by 0 bases and J by 6 bases, leaving 8 bases between them. For the CDR3, the DNA is TGTGCCAGCAGCCAAGATAATAGGGCCGGGGAGCTGTTTTTT. It codes for CASSQDNRAGELFF.